This TCR beta chain was observed in a study of T cell responses to AZD1222 COVID-19 vaccine. The study, taken as a whole, reports: Nearly half of spike-specific TCRs reportedly target variant regions that are unmutated in the B.1.351 and B.1.1.7 variants.

Of note for this clone: The antigen is unknown.

Sequenced by immunoSEQ multiplex PCR; TCRdb stores in-frame clones only, minus some. The sample lists 200,000 or so clones, about 87% occurring once. The CDR3 is 15 residues long. Trimming took off 2 bases at V and 0 bases at J, with 10 bases between the two ends. In germline, CDR1 is MNHNS, CDR2 SASEGT. Sequencing used peripheral blood, obtained on day 0 of MenACWY control vaccination. The source of this sequence is an adult in good health. The rearrangement joins TRBV6-1 to TRBJ1-1; the D gene is possibly TRBD1 (6 bases). The CDR3 loop is CASSEHGQMNTEAFF. The CDR3 nucleotides are TGTGCCAGCAGTGAACACGGACAGATGAACACTGAAGCTTTCTTT.